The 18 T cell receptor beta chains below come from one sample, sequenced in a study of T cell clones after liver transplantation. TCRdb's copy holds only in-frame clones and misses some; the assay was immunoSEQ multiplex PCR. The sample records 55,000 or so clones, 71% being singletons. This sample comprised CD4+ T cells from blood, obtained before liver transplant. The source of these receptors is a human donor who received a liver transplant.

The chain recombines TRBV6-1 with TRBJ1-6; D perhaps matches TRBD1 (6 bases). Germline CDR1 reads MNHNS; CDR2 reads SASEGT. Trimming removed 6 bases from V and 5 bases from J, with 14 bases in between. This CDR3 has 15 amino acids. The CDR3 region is CASRNPGQNNSPLHF. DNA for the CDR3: TGTGCCAGCAGGAACCCCGGACAGAATAATTCACCCCTCCACTTT.

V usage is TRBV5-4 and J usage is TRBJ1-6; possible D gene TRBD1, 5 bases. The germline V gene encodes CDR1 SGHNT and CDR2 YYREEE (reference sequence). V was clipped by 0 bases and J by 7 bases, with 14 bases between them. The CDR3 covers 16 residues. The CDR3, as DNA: TGTGCCAGCAGCTTGGGTGCTCAGGGACTCAATTCACCCCTCCACTTT. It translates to CASSLGAQGLNSPLHF.

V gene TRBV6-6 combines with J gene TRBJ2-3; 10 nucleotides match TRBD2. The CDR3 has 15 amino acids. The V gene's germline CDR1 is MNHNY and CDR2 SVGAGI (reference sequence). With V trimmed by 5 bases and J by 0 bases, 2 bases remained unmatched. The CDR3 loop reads CASSERGGSTDTQYF. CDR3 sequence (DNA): TGTGCCAGCAGTGAGCGGGGGGGGAGCACAGATACGCAGTATTTT.

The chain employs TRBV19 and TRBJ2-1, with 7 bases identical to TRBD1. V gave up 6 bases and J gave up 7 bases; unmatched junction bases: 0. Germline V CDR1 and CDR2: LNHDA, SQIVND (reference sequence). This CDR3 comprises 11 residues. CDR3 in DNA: TGTGCCAGTAGCAGGGGGAATGAGCAGTTCTTC. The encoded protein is CASSRGNEQFF.

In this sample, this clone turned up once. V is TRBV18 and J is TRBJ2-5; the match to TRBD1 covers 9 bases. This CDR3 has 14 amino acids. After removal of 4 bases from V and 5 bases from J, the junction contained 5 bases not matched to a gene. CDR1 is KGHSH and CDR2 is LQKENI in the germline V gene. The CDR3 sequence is CASSQGQGIETQYF. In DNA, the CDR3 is TGTGCCAGCTCACAAGGACAGGGGATCGAGACCCAGTACTTC.

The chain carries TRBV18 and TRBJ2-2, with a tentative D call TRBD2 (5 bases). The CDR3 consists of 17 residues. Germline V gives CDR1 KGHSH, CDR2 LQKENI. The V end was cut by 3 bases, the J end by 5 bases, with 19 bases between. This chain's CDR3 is CASSPALRGVRTGELFF. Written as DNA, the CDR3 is TGTGCCAGCTCACCGGCTCTTCGGGGTGTTCGAACCGGGGAGCTGTTTTTT.

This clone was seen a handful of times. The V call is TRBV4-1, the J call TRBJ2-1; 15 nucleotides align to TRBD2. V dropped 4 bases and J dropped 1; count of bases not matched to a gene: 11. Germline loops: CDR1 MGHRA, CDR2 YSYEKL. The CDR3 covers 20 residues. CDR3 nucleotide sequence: TGCGCCAGCAGCCTTAGGACTAGCGGGGGGGCGCAGGCATCCTACAATGAGCAGTTCTTC. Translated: CASSLRTSGGAQASYNEQFF.

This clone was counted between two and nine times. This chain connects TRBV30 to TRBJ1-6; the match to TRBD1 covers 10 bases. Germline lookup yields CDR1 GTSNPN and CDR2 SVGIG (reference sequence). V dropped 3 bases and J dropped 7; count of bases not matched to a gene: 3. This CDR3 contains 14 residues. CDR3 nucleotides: TGTGCCTGGAGGCCGGGACAGGGGAATTCACCCCTCCACTTT. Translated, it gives CAWRPGQGNSPLHF.

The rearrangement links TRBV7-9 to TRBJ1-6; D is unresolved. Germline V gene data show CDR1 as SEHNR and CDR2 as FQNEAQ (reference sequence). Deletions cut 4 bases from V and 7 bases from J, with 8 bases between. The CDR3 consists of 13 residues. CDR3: CASSSTQNSPLHF. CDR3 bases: TGTGCCAGCAGCTCCACCCAGAATTCACCCCTCCACTTT. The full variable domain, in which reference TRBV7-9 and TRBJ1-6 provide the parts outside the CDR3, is DTGVSQNPRHKITKRGQNVTFRCDPISEHNRLYWYRQTLGQGPEFLTYFQNEAQLEKSRLLSDRFSAERPKGSFSTLEIQRTEQGDSAMYLCASSSTQNSPLHFGNGTRLTVT.

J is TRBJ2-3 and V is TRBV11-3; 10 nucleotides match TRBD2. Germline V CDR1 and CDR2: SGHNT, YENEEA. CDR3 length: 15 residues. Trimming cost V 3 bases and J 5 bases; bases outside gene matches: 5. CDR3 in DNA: TGTGCCAGCAGCTTGCTAGCGGGGGCCTTAGATACGCAGTATTTT. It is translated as CASSLLAGALDTQYF.

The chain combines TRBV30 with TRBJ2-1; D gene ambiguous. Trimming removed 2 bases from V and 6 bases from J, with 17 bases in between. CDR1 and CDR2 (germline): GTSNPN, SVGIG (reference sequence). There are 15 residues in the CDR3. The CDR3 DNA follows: TGTGCCTGGAGTCCCCCAATGGCTGGTCGCAATGAGCAGTTCTTC. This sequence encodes CAWSPPMAGRNEQFF.

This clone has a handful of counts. The DNA for the CDR3 is TGTGCCAGCAGTTACTCGATGGACAGGGGACACGAGCAGTACTTC. Its protein product is CASSYSMDRGHEQYF. The rearrangement joins TRBV6-5 to TRBJ2-7, with 9 bases lining up with TRBD1. Germline V gene sequence: CDR1 MNHEY, CDR2 SVGAGI. CDR3 size: 15 residues. The V gene end was trimmed by 0 bases and the J gene end by 5 bases; junction bases not matched to a gene: 5.

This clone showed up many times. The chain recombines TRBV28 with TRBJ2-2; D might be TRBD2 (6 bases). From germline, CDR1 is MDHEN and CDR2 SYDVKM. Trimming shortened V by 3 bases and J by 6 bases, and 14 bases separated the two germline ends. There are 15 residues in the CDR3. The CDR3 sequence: CASSFPKSGSGELFF. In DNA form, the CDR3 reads TGTGCCAGCAGTTTTCCAAAGAGCGGGTCCGGGGAGCTGTTTTTT.

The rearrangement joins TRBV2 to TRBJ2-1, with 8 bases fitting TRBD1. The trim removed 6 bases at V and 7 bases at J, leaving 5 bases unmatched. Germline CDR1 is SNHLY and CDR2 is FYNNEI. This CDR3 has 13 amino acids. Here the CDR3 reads CASRQGAGNEQFF. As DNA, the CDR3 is TGTGCCAGCAGGCAGGGGGCGGGGAATGAGCAGTTCTTC.

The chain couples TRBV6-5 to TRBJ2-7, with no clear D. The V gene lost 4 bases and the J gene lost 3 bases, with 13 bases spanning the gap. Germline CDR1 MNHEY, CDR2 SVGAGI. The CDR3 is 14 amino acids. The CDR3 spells CASSFRRSSYEQYF. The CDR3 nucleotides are TGTGCCAGCAGTTTCCGGAGAAGCAGCTACGAGCAGTACTTC.

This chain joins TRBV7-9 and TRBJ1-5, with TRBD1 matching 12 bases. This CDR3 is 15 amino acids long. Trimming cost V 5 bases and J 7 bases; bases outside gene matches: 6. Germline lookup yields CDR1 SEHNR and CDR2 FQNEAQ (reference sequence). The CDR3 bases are TGTGCCAGCAGCACGGGACAGGGGGCTTTACAGCCCCAGCATTTT. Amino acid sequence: CASSTGQGALQPQHF.

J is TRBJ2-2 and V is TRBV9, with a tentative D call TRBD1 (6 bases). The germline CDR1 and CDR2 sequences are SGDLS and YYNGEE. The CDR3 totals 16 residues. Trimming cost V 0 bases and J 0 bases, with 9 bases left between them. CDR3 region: CASSVVNRANTGELFF. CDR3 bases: TGTGCCAGCAGCGTAGTCAACAGGGCGAACACCGGGGAGCTGTTTTTT. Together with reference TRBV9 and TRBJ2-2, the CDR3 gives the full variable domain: DSGVTQTPKHLITATGQRVTLRCSPRSGDLSVYWYQQSLDQGLQFLIQYYNGEERAKGNILERFSAQQFPDLHSELNLSSLELGDSALYFCASSVVNRANTGELFFGEGSRLTVL.

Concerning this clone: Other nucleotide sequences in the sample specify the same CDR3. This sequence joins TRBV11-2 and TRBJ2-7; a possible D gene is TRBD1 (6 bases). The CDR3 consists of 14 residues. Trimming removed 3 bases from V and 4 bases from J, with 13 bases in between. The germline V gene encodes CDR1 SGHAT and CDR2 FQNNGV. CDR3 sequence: CASSLYRGGYEQYF. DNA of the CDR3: TGTGCCAGCAGCTTGTACAGAGGGGGTTACGAGCAGTACTTC.